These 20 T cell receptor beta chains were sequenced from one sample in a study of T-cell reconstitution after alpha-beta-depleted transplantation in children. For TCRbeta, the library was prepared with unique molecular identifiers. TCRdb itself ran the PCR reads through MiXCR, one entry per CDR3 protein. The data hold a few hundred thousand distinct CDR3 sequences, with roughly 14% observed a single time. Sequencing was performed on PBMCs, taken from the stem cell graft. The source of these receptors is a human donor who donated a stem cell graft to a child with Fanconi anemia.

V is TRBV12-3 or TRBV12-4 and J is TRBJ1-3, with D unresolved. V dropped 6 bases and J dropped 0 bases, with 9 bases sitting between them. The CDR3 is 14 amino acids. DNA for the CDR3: TGTGCCAGCAGCCCGTACGTCTCTGGAAACACCATATATTTT. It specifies CASSPYVSGNTIYF.

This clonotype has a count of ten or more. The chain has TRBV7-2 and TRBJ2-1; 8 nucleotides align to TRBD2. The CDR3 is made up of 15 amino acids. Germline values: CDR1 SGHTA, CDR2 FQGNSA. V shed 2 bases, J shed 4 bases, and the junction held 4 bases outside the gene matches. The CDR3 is CASSLLGGGYNEQFF. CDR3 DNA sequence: TGTGCCAGCAGCTTACTTGGCGGGGGGTACAATGAGCAGTTCTTC.

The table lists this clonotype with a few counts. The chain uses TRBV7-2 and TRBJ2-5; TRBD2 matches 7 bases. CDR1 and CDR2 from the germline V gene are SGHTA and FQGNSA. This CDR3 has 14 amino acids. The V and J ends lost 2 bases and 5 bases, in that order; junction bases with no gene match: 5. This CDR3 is CASSLLWGGETQYF. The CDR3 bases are TGTGCCAGCAGCTTATTATGGGGGGGGGAGACCCAGTACTTC.

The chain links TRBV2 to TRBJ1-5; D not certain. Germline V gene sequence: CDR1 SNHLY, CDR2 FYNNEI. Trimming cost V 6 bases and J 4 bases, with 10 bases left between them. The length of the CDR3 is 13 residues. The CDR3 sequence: CASRLQVNQPQHF. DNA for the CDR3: TGTGCCAGCAGGTTGCAGGTTAATCAGCCCCAGCATTTT.

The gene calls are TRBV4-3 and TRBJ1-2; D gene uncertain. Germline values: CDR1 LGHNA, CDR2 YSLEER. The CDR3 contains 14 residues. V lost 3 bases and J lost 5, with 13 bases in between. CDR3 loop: CASSQDDGIYGYTF. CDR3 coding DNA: TGCGCCAGCAGCCAGGATGATGGAATATATGGCTACACCTTC.

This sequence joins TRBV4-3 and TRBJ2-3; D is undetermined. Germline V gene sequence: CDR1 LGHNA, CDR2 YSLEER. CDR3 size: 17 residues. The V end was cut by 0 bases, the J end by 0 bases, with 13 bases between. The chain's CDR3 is CASSQEDTQTSTDTQYF. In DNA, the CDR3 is TGCGCCAGCAGCCAAGAAGATACGCAGACTAGCACAGATACGCAGTATTTT.

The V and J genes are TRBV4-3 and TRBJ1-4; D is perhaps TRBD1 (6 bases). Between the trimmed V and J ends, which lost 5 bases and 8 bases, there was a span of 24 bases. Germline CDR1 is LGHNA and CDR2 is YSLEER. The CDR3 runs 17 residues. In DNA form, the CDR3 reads TGCGCCAGCAGCGCGACAGGAGGCCGTTCCGGACAAGAAAAACTGTTTTTT. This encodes CASSATGGRSGQEKLFF.

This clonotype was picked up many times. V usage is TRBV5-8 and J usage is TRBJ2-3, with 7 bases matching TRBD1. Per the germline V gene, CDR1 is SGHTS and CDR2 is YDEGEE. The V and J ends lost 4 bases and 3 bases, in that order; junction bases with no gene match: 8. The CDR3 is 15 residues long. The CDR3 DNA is TGTGCCAGCAGCCAAGGGACAGCAGATACAGATACGCAGTATTTT. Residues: CASSQGTADTDTQYF.

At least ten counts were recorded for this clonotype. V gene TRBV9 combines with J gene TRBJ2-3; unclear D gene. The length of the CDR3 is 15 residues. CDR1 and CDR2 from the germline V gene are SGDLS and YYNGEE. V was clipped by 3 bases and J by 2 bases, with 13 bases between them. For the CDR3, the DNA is TGTGCCAGCAGCGCGACCGTGGGTAACACAGATACGCAGTATTTT. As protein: CASSATVGNTDTQYF. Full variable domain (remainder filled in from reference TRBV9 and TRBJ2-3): DSGVTQTPKHLITATGQRVTLRCSPRSGDLSVYWYQQSLDQGLQFLIQYYNGEERAKGNILERFSAQQFPDLHSELNLSSLELGDSALYFCASSATVGNTDTQYFGPGTRLTVL.

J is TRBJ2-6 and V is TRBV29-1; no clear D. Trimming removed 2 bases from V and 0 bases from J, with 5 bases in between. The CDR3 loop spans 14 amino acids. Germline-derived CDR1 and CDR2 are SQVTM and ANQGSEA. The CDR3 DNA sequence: TGCAGCGTTGAACCCCTCTCTGGGGCCAACGTCCTGACTTTC. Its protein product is CSVEPLSGANVLTF.

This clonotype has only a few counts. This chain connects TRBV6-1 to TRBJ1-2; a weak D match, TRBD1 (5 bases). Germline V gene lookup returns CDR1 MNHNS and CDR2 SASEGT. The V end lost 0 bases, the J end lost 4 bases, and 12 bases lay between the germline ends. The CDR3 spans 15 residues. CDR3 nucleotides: TGTGCCAGCAGTGAAGCGGGGGTTTTGGGCTATGGCTACACCTTC. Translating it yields CASSEAGVLGYGYTF.

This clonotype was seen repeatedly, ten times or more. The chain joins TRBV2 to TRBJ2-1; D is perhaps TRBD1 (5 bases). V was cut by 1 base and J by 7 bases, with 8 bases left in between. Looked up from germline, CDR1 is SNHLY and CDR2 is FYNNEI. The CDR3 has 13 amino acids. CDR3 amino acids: CASSEEGANEQFF. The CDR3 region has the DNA TGTGCCAGCAGTGAAGAAGGGGCAAATGAGCAGTTCTTC.

The CDR3 DNA sequence: TGCGCCAGCAGCCCGGACTCTACAAGGGAGGATACGCAGTATTTT. The encoded protein is CASSPDSTREDTQYF. This rearrangement joins TRBV5-1 to TRBJ2-3; D is possibly TRBD2 (5 bases). Germline loops: CDR1 SGHRS, CDR2 YFSETQ. V was cut by 4 bases and J by 6 bases, with 18 bases left in between. The CDR3 has 15 residues.

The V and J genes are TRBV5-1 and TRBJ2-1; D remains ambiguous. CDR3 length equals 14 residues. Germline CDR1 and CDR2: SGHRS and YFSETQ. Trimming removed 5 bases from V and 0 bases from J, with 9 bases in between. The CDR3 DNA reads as TGCGCCAGCAGACCACAGAACTCCTACAATGAGCAGTTCTTC. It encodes CASRPQNSYNEQFF.

DNA for the CDR3: TGTGCCAGCAGCTTAGAGGGACGTAGCGGGGAGCTGTTTTTT. This sequence encodes CASSLEGRSGELFF. The chain joins TRBV11-2 to TRBJ2-2, with D tentatively TRBD1 or TRBD2 (5 bases each). Per germline, CDR1 SGHAT and CDR2 FQNNGV. The CDR3 consists of 14 residues. The V end was cut by 0 bases, the J end by 7 bases, with 9 bases between.

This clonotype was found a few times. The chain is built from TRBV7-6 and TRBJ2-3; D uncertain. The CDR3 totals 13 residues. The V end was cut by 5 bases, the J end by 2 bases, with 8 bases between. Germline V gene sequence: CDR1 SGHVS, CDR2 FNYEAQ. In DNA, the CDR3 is TGTGCCAGCAGCCCCTCTCCCACAGATACGCAGTATTTT. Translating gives CASSPSPTDTQYF.

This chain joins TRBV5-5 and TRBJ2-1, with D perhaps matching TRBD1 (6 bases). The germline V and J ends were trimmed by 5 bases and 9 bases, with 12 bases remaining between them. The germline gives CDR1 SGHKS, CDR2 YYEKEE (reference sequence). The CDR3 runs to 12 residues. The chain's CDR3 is CASRTGLGEQFF. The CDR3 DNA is TGTGCCAGCAGAACAGGGCTGGGTGAGCAGTTCTTC. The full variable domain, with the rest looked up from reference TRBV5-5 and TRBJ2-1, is DAGVTQSPTHLIKTRGQQVTLRCSPISGHKSVSWYQQVLGQGPQFIFQYYEKEERGRGNFPDRFSARQFPNYSSELNVNALLLGDSALYLCASRTGLGEQFFGPGTRLTVL.

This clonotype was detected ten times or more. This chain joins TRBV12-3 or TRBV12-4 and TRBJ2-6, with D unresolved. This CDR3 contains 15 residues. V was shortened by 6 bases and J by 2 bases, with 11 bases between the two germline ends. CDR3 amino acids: CASSLQMAGANVLTF. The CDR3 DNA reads TGTGCCAGCAGCCTTCAGATGGCTGGGGCCAACGTCCTGACTTTC.

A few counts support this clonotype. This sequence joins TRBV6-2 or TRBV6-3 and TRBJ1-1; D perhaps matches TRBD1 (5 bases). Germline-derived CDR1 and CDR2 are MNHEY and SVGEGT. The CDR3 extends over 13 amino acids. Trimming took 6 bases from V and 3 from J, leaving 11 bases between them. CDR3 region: CASRVTGYTEAFF. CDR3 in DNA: TGTGCCAGCAGGGTCACAGGATACACTGAAGCTTTCTTT.

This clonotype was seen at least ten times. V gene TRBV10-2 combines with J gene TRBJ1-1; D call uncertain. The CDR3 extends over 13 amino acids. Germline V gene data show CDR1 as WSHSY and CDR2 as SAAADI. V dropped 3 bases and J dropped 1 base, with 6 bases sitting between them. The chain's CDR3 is CASSDDGNTEAFF. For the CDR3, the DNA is TGCGCCAGCAGTGACGACGGGAACACTGAAGCTTTCTTT.